This T cell receptor (beta chain) derives from a study of blood T cell repertoires in COVID-19. Whole-study context: Samples representing acute and convalescent COVID-19 were sourced from the United States, Italy and Spain. T cells, B-cell-depleted T cells, or PBMCs supplied cDNA or gDNA.

This CDR3 is built from 14 residues. CDR1 and CDR2 from the germline V gene are ENHRY and SYGVKD. V lost 6 bases and J lost 2, with 14 bases in between. Methods used by the authors: Scientists estimated how many nucleated cells there were by amplifying reference gene primers. Data came from immunoSEQ multiplex PCR; TCRdb stores just in-frame clones and leaves some out. The D gene and trimming were derived from the DNA, and the V and J assignments and clone size from that table. The sample lists roughly 150,000 clones; just under 80% were seen once. The chain employs TRBV10-3 and TRBJ2-7; maybe TRBD2 (7 bases). The specimen sequenced was peripheral blood. The clonotype was recovered from a woman over 75 with acute or convalescent COVID-19. The DNA of the CDR3 is TGTGCCATCAGGGCGGGGGCCCTTACCTACGAGCAGTACTTC. Translation gives CAIRAGALTYEQYF.